The source of this TCR beta chain is a study of blood T cell repertoires in COVID-19. Overall study context: Italy, Spain and the United States were the sources of the convalescent and acute COVID-19 samples. PBMCs, B-cell-depleted T cells, or T cells provided the cDNA or gDNA that made up the material.

CDR3 length equals 15 residues. Trimming left V 8 bases short and J 4 bases short, with 18 bases between. From germline, CDR1 is SGHVS and CDR2 FQNEAQ. Study processing details: Amplification with reference gene primers provided the estimates of nucleated cell counts. Clones were sequenced by immunoSEQ multiplex PCR, and TCRdb holds only the in-frame ones, with some missing. That table furnishes V, J and clone size, whereas the DNA furnished D and trimming. The sample comprises about 190,000 clones, more than 60% of which are singletons, and around 11% rests with the top ten. Material for sequencing was peripheral blood. The clonotype comes from a woman aged 50 to 65 with acute or convalescent COVID-19. This rearrangement joins TRBV7-8 to TRBJ2-1; TRBD1 might be the D (6 bases). This CDR3 reads CASGQTPPGYNEQFF. The CDR3 bases are TGTGCCAGCGGACAGACTCCACCGGGGTACAATGAGCAGTTCTTC.